Below are 12 T cell receptor beta chains sequenced from a single sample in a study of graft-versus-host responses after intestinal transplantation. TCRdb keeps only in-frame clones here, not all; method: immunoSEQ multiplex PCR. Here the sample spans tens of thousands of clones, about 95% being singletons. These receptors have no identified antigens. The sample consisted of unstimulated CD4+ T cells sorted from spleen or lymph node cells, taken before transplant. These receptors were collected from a human donor who was the organ donor for an intestinal transplant.

This clone was recorded a few times. V gene TRBV5-1 combines with J gene TRBJ2-3; 9 bases agree with TRBD1. The CDR3 is 17 amino acids. V dropped 0 bases and J dropped 2; count of bases not matched to a gene: 7. CDR1 is SGHRS, CDR2 YFSETQ, per germline. CDR3 protein: CASSLGGGDRDTDTQYF. As DNA, the CDR3 is TGCGCCAGCAGCTTGGGGGGAGGGGACAGGGACACAGATACGCAGTATTTT.

V is TRBV19 and J is TRBJ1-1; 8 nucleotides agree with TRBD1. Trimming cost V 1 base and J 5 bases; bases outside gene matches: 9. The CDR3 consists of 16 residues. Germline V CDR1 and CDR2: LNHDA, SQIVND (reference sequence). CDR3 protein: CASSIGPWTGRTEAFF. The DNA of the CDR3 is TGTGCCAGTAGTATAGGCCCCTGGACAGGGAGGACTGAAGCTTTCTTT.

The chain joins TRBV10-2 to TRBJ1-5, with 9 bases aligning to TRBD1. This CDR3 has 13 residues. Germline CDR1 reads WSHSY; CDR2 reads SAAADI. The J segment lost 11 bases and the V segment lost 10 bases, leaving 12 bases of the junction unmatched. CDR3 nucleotide sequence: TGCGCCACTTCCCGGACAGGGGACTGGGCCCAGCATTTT. Protein product: CATSRTGDWAQHF.

The rearrangement uses TRBV7-9 and TRBJ1-1; TRBD1 matches at 10 bases. Germline V lookup: CDR1 SEHNR, CDR2 FQNEAQ (reference sequence). CDR3 length: 17 amino acids. V dropped 5 bases and J dropped 2; count of bases not matched to a gene: 11. The CDR3 loop reads CASSRPGQGIINTEAFF. CDR3 DNA sequence: TGTGCCAGCAGCCGTCCGGGACAGGGGATTATTAACACTGAAGCTTTCTTT. Together with reference TRBV7-9 and TRBJ1-1, the CDR3 gives the full variable domain: DTGVSQNPRHKITKRGQNVTFRCDPISEHNRLYWYRQTLGQGPEFLTYFQNEAQLEKSRLLSDRFSAERPKGSFSTLEIQRTEQGDSAMYLCASSRPGQGIINTEAFFGQGTRLTVV.

The chain recombines TRBV29-1 with TRBJ1-5; 8 nucleotides align to TRBD1. Germline V gene sequence: CDR1 SQVTM, CDR2 ANQGSEA. After removal of 6 bases from V and 2 bases from J, the junction contained 9 bases not matched to a gene. The CDR3 is 15 amino acids. The CDR3 nucleotides are TGCAGCGTATTAATCGACAGGGGAGGCAATCAGCCCCAGCATTTT. Its translation is CSVLIDRGGNQPQHF.

Comments on this clone: Since no conserved phenylalanine or tryptophan closes the CDR3, a read error is the likely cause. This sequence joins TRBV5-1 and TRBJ2-7; 8 bases agree with TRBD2. CDR1 is SGHRS and CDR2 is YFSETQ in the germline V gene. The CDR3 length is 14 residues. The junction had 5 bases not matched to a gene; V was cut back by 2 bases and J by 4 bases. The CDR3 nucleotides read TGCGCCAGCAGCTTTTTGCGGGGGGAGTACGAGCAGTACCTC. Translated: CASSFLRGEYEQYL.

The V call is TRBV11-2, the J call TRBJ1-4; 7 nucleotides match TRBD1. The CDR3 sequence is 19 residues long. The germline V gene has CDR1 SGHAT and CDR2 FQNNGV. With 5 bases clipped from V and 1 base from J, the junction kept 16 bases outside the gene matches. CDR3: CASSRSLGTARVTNEKLFF. The CDR3 DNA reads TGTGCCAGCAGCCGCTCATTAGGGACAGCGAGAGTAACTAATGAAAAACTGTTTTTT.

The chain carries TRBV5-5 and TRBJ2-3; possible D gene TRBD2, 6 bases. Germline CDR1 SGHKS, CDR2 YYEKEE (reference sequence). The CDR3 length is 15 residues. Trimming stripped 1 base from V and 5 bases from J, with 14 bases between. This CDR3 is CASSLLVASEDTQYF. The DNA for the CDR3 is TGTGCCAGCAGCTTGCTCGTGGCTAGCGAAGATACGCAGTATTTT.

The chain couples TRBV7-8 to TRBJ1-2; the D gene is possibly TRBD1 (5 bases). This CDR3 region has 15 residues. CDR1 and CDR2 (germline): SGHVS, FQNEAQ. Trimming pared 5 bases from V and 4 bases from J, leaving 17 bases between. The CDR3 DNA sequence: TGTGCCAGCAGCCCGGGGCCGTCACTGATCTATGGCTACACCTTC. Protein sequence: CASSPGPSLIYGYTF.

The chain is built from TRBV18 and TRBJ1-1; 10 nucleotides match TRBD1. CDR1 and CDR2 (germline): KGHSH, LQKENI. V gave up 8 bases and J gave up 1 base; unmatched junction bases: 10. The length of the CDR3 is 16 residues. CDR3 region: CASGPPGQGTNTEAFF. The CDR3 DNA reads as TGTGCCAGCGGACCCCCGGGACAGGGGACGAACACTGAAGCTTTCTTT.

The chain combines TRBV19 with TRBJ1-6; D unclear. The CDR3 totals 15 residues. Per germline, CDR1 LNHDA and CDR2 SQIVND (reference sequence). V lost 9 bases and J lost 3, with 15 bases in between. This CDR3 reads CASAMDPNYNSPLHF. The DNA for the CDR3 is TGTGCCAGCGCGATGGATCCAAACTATAATTCACCCCTCCACTTT.

The V call is TRBV27, the J call TRBJ2-2; no reliable D call. The CDR3 consists of 14 residues. The germline V gene has CDR1 MNHEY and CDR2 SMNVEV (reference sequence). Trimming took off 5 bases at V and 2 bases at J, with 9 bases between the two ends. The CDR3 nucleotides read TGTGCCAGCAGTATTGACCGTAACACCGGGGAGCTGTTTTTT. As protein: CASSIDRNTGELFF.